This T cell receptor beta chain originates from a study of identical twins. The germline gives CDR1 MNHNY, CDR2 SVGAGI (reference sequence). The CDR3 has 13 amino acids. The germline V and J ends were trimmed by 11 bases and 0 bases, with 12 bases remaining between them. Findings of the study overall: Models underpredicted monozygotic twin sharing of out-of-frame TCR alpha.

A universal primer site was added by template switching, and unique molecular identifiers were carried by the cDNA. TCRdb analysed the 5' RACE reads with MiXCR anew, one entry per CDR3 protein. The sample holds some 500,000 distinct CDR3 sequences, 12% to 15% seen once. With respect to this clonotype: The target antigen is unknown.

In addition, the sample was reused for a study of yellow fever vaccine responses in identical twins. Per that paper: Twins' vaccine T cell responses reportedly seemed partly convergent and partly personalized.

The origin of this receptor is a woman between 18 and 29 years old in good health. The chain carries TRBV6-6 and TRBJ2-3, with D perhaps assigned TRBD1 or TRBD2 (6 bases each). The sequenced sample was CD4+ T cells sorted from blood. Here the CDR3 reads CAGKGGSTDTQYF. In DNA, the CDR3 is TGTGCCGGGAAGGGGGGCAGCACAGATACGCAGTATTTT.